This TCR beta chain was sequenced during a study of blood T cells in healthy people across ages. Study-level background: About one barcoded beta molecule per two T cells was the capture yield of template switching.

CDR3 size: 15 residues. CDR1 and CDR2 from the germline V gene are SEHNR and FQNEAQ (reference sequence). Deletions cut 2 bases from V and 0 bases from J, with 10 bases between. A second 7 to 11 cycle PCR used barcoded and J-beta primers. TCRdb used MiXCR to reprocess the 5' RACE reads, holding one entry per CDR3 protein. This table holds 1.8 million or so distinct CDR3 sequences, roughly two fifths found once. Note on this clonotype: The antigen is undetermined.

Total RNA was isolated from each sample in quantities of at least 6 micrograms. Overall study results and limits: It was the long-lived donors that had more naive CD4+ cells and higher diversity than aged donors.

The sample was blood. The clonotype was recovered from a human donor in good health. The chain carries TRBV7-9 and TRBJ2-5; D possibly corresponds to TRBD1 (5 bases). The CDR3 spells CASSLSQGNQETQYF. The CDR3 DNA reads TGTGCCAGCAGCTTAAGCCAGGGAAACCAAGAGACCCAGTACTTC.